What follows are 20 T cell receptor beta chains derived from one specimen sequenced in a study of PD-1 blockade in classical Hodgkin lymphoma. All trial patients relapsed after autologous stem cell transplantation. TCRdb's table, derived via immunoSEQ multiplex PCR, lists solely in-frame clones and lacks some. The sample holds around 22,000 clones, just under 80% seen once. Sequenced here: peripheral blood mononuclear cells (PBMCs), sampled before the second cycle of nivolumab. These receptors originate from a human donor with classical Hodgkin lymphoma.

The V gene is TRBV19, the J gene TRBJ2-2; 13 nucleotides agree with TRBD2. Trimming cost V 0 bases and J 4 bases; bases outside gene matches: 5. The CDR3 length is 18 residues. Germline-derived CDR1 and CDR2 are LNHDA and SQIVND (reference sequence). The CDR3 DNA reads TGTGCCAGTAGTATAGATAGACTAGCGGGAGGTCGCACCGGGGAGCTGTTTTTT. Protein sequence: CASSIDRLAGGRTGELFF.

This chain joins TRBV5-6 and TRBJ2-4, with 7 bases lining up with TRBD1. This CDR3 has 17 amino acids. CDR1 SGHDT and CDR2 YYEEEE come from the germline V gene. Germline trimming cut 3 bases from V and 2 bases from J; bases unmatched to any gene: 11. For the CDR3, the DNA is TGTGCCAGCAGCTCAGCACAGGGGTTTACGTCCAAAAACATTCAGTACTTC. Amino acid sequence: CASSSAQGFTSKNIQYF.

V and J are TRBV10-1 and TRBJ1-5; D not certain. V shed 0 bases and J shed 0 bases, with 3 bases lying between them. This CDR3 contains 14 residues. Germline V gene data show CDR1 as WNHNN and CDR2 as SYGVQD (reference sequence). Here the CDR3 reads CASSESGSNQPQHF. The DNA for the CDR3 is TGCGCCAGCAGTGAGTCAGGTAGCAATCAGCCCCAGCATTTT.

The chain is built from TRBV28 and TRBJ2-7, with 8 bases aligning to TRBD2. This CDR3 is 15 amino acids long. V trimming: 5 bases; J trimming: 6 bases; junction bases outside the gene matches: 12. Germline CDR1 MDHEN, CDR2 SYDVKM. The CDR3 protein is CASSPPGSGSAEQYF. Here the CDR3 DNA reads TGTGCCAGCAGTCCGCCGGGAAGCGGGAGTGCCGAGCAGTACTTC.

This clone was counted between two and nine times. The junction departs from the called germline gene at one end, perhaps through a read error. The CDR3 DNA is TGTGCCAGTAGTATCTTGGGGGGGTACGGCTTCACCTTC. Its protein is CASSILGGYGFTF. V and J are TRBV19 and TRBJ1-2; D might be TRBD1 (5 bases). The CDR3 length is 13 residues. From germline, CDR1 is LNHDA and CDR2 SQIVND (reference sequence). The full variable domain, in which reference TRBV19 and TRBJ1-2 provide the parts outside the CDR3, is DGGITQSPKYLFRKEGQNVTLSCEQNLNHDAMYWYRQDPGQGLRLIYYSQIVNDFQKGDIAEGYSVSREKKESFPLTVTSAQKNPTAFYLCASSILGGYGFTFGSGTRLTVV.

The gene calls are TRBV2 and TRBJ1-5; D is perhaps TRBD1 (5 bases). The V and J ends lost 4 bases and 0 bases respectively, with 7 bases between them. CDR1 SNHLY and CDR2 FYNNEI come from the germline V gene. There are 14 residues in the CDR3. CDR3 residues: CASSVQGSNQPQHF. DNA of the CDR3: TGTGCCAGCAGTGTCCAGGGTAGCAATCAGCCCCAGCATTTT.

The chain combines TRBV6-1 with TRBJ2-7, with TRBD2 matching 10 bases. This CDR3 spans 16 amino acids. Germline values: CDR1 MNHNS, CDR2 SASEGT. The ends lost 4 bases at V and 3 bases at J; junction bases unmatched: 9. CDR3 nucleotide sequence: TGTGCCAGCAGTGGGCTAGCGGGAGTTCGGGGCTACGAGCAGTACTTC. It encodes CASSGLAGVRGYEQYF.

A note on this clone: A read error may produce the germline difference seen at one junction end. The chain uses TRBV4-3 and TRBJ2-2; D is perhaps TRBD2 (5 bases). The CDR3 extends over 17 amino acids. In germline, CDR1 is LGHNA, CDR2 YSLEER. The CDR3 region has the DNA TGCGCCAGCAGCGAAGAGGCTCTAGCAGGAGCCACCGGGGAGCTGTTTTTT. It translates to CASSEEALAGATGELFF.

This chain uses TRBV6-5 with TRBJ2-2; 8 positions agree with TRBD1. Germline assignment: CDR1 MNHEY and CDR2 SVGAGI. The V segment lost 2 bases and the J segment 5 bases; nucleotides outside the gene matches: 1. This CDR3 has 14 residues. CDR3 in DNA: TGTGCCAGCAGTTACCAGGGGGCGACCGGGGAGCTGTTTTTT. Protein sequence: CASSYQGATGELFF.

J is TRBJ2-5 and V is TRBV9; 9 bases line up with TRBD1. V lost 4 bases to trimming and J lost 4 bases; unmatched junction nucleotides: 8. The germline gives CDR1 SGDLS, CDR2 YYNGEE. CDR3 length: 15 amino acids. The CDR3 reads CASSSGTGWGETQYF. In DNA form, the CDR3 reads TGTGCCAGCAGCTCCGGGACAGGGTGGGGAGAGACCCAGTACTTC. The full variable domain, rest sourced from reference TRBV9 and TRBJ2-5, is DSGVTQTPKHLITATGQRVTLRCSPRSGDLSVYWYQQSLDQGLQFLIQYYNGEERAKGNILERFSAQQFPDLHSELNLSSLELGDSALYFCASSSGTGWGETQYFGPGTRLLVL.

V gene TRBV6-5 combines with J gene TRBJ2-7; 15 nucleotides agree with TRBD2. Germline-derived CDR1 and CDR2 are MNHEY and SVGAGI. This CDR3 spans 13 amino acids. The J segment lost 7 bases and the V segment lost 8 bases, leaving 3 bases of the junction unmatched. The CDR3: CASRTSGRDEQYF. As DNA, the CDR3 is TGTGCCAGCCGGACTAGCGGGAGGGATGAGCAGTACTTC.

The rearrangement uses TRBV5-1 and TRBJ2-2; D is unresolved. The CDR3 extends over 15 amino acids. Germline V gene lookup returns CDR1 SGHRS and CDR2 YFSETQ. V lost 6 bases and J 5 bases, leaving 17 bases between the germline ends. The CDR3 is CASTPQAGWTGELFF. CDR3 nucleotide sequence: TGCGCCAGCACCCCTCAGGCCGGGTGGACCGGGGAGCTGTTTTTT.

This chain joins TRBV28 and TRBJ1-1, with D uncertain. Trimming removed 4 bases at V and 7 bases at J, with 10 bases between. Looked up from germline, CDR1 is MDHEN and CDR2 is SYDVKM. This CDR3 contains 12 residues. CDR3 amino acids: CASSSIVDEAFF. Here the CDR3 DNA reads TGTGCCAGCAGTTCCATAGTGGATGAAGCTTTCTTT.

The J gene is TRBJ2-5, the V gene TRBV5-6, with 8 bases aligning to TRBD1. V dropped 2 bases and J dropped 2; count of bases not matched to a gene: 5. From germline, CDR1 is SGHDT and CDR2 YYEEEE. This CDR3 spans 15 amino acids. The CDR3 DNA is TGTGCCAGCAGCTTAGGGACAGGTATTCAAGAGACCCAGTACTTC. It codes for CASSLGTGIQETQYF.

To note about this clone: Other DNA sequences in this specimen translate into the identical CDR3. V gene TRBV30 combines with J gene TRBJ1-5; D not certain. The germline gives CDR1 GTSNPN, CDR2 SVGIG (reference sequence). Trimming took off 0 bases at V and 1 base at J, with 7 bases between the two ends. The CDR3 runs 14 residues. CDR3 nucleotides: TGTGCCTGGAGTGTACTGCACAGCAATCAGCCCCAGCATTTT. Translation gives CAWSVLHSNQPQHF.

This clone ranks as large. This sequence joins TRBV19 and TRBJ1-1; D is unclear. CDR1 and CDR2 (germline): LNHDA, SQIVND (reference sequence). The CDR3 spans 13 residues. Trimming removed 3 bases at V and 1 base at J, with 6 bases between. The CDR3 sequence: CASSMTANTEAFF. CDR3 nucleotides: TGTGCCAGTAGTATGACGGCGAACACTGAAGCTTTCTTT.

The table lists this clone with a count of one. The CDR3 DNA reads as TGCGCCAGCAGCTGGAAAGCGGGATCGAACACCGGGGAGCTGTTTTTT. Translated: CASSWKAGSNTGELFF. The chain joins TRBV5-1 to TRBJ2-2, with 7 bases that match TRBD2. Trimming took 3 bases from V and 0 from J; bases not matched to a gene: 5. The CDR3 runs 16 residues. CDR1 is SGHRS and CDR2 is YFSETQ in the germline V gene. The full variable domain, rest sourced from reference TRBV5-1 and TRBJ2-2, is KAGVTQTPRYLIKTRGQQVTLSCSPISGHRSVSWYQQTPGQGLQFLFEYFSETQRNKGNFPGRFSGRQFSNSRSEMNVSTLELGDSALYLCASSWKAGSNTGELFFGEGSRLTVL.

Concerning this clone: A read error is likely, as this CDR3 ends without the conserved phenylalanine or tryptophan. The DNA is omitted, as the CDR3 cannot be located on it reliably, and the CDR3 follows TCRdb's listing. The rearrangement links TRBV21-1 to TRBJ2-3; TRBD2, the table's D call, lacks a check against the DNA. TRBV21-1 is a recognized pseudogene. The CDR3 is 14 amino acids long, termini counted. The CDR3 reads CASSKFMVGEGDPL.

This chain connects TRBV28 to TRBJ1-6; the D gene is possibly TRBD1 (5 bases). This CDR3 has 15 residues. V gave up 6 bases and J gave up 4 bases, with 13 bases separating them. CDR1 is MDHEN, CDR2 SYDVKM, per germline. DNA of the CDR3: TGTGCCAGCAGGGCCGCCGACAGTTATAATTCACCCCTCCACTTT. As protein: CASRAADSYNSPLHF.

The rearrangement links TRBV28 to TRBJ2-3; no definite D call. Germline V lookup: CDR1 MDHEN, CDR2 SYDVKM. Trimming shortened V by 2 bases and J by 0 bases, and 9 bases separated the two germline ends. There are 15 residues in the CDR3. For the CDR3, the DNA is TGTGCCAGCAGTTTACTTAGCAGTAGCACAGATACGCAGTATTTT. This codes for CASSLLSSSTDTQYF.